One sample yielded the 29 T cell receptor beta chains listed below, sequenced in a study of blood T cells in healthy people across ages. A second roughly 6 to 11 cycle PCR used barcoded and J-beta primers. A single record per CDR3 protein comes from TCRdb applying MiXCR to the 5' RACE reads. There are about 720,000 distinct CDR3 sequences in the sample; approximately 21% occur only once, and 20% to 25% lies in the top ten. The source material was blood. These receptors originate from a man in his sixties or seventies in good health.

V and J are TRBV5-1 and TRBJ2-2; tentative D call: TRBD2 (6 bases). CDR3 size: 14 residues. CDR1 and CDR2 (germline): SGHRS, YFSETQ. V was cut by 7 bases and J by 1 base, with 11 bases left in between. This CDR3 reads CASGLTGNTGELFF. In DNA form, the CDR3 reads TGCGCCAGCGGACTAACAGGGAACACCGGGGAGCTGTTTTTT.

V and J are TRBV10-3 and TRBJ2-3; TRBD1 agrees at 7 bases. The ends lost 8 bases at V and 4 bases at J; junction bases unmatched: 3. This CDR3 has 12 residues. The germline CDR1 and CDR2 sequences are ENHRY and SYGVKD. In DNA form, the CDR3 reads TGTGCCATCTCCCAGGGGGCAGATACGCAGTATTTT. It is translated as CAISQGADTQYF.

The chain joins TRBV21-1 to TRBJ1-2; TRBD1, as called in the table, went unchecked against the DNA. TRBV21-1 is recorded as a pseudogene. The CDR3 is made up of 15 amino acids. CDR3 sequence reads: CASSDTDSLIVGYTF. In nucleotides, the CDR3 is TGTGCCAGCAGCGATACGGACAGTTTAATAGTTGGCTACACCTTC.

This clonotype came up a few times. The chain joins TRBV7-9 to TRBJ1-2; 7 bases align to TRBD1. Germline CDR1 SEHNR, CDR2 FQNEAQ (reference sequence). The V gene end was trimmed by 4 bases and the J gene end by 8 bases; junction bases not matched to a gene: 10. The length of the CDR3 is 14 residues. The CDR3 DNA is TGTGCCAGCAGCTATGAGGACAGGCTGGGGGGCTACACCTTC. It encodes CASSYEDRLGGYTF.

V gene TRBV4-1 combines with J gene TRBJ2-5; 8 bases are shared with TRBD1. This CDR3 is 16 amino acids long. CDR1 and CDR2 from the germline V gene are MGHRA and YSYEKL. Losses at the gene ends were 2 bases for V and 1 base for J; bases not matched to a gene: 6. The CDR3 bases are TGCGCCAGCAGCCAATACCCGGACAGGGTCCAAGAGACCCAGTACTTC. It yields the protein CASSQYPDRVQETQYF.

This clonotype was seen a few times. J is TRBJ2-5 and V is TRBV15; perhaps D is TRBD1 or TRBD2 (5 bases each). The CDR3 has 16 residues. Trimming cost V 0 bases and J 4 bases, with 15 bases left between them. The germline V gene encodes CDR1 LNHNV and CDR2 YYDKDF (reference sequence). As DNA, the CDR3 is TGTGCCACCAGCAGAGATCGGCTTCTGGGGACAGAGACCCAGTACTTC. This encodes CATSRDRLLGTETQYF.

This clonotype was recorded a few times. Here the CDR3 DNA reads TGTGCCAGCAGTTTCACCAGGGAAGATACGCAGTATTTT. Amino acids: CASSFTREDTQYF. The chain recombines TRBV28 with TRBJ2-3; weak D call: TRBD1 (5 bases). Germline-derived CDR1 and CDR2 are MDHEN and SYDVKM. The CDR3 consists of 13 residues. V was shortened by 3 bases and J by 5 bases, with 9 bases between the two germline ends. The variable domain in full, with the rest retrieved from reference TRBV28 and TRBJ2-3, is DVKVTQSSRYLVKRTGEKVFLECVQDMDHENMFWYRQDPGLGLRLIYFSYDVKMKEKGDIPEGYSVSREKKERFSLILESASTNQTSMYLCASSFTREDTQYFGPGTRLTVL.

The rearrangement joins TRBV11-3 to TRBJ2-4; D is perhaps TRBD1 (5 bases). CDR3 length: 16 residues. The V gene's germline CDR1 is SGHNT and CDR2 YENEEA. V was trimmed by 5 bases and J by 0 bases, leaving 14 bases between them. CDR3 DNA sequence: TGTGCCAGCAGCCCAGGACACAGGCTAGCCAAAAACATTCAGTACTTC. The encoded protein is CASSPGHRLAKNIQYF.

This clonotype was found a few times. The chain's CDR3 is CASGENRANYGYTF. Here the CDR3 DNA reads TGTGCCAGCGGCGAAAACAGAGCGAACTATGGCTACACCTTC. This chain joins TRBV6-6 and TRBJ1-2, with no clear D. This CDR3 contains 14 residues. Germline lookup yields CDR1 MNHNY and CDR2 SVGAGI (reference sequence). Trimming left V 8 bases short and J 2 bases short, with 15 bases between.

This clonotype appeared a single time. The CDR3 region has the DNA TGCAGCGTTGAAGTCTCCTCCTATGGCTACACCTTC. Amino acids: CSVEVSSYGYTF. This chain joins TRBV29-1 and TRBJ1-2; D not certain. Germline assignment: CDR1 SQVTM and CDR2 ANQGSEA. The CDR3 sequence is 12 residues long. V gave up 1 base and J gave up 4 bases, with 7 bases separating them.

This clonotype occurred a few times. This chain links TRBV2 with TRBJ2-7; no definite D call. Trimming removed 6 bases from V and 6 bases from J, with 6 bases in between. CDR1 SNHLY and CDR2 FYNNEI come from the germline V gene. The CDR3 has 10 amino acids. The CDR3 DNA sequence: TGTGCCAGCAGGCTCCGCGAGCAGTACGTC. Translated: CASRLREQYV.

This clonotype occurred a few times. J is TRBJ2-5 and V is TRBV6-6; 7 nucleotides line up with TRBD1. This CDR3 region has 13 residues. The germline gives CDR1 MNHNY, CDR2 SVGAGI (reference sequence). J gave up 5 bases and V 5 bases, and 5 bases lay outside the gene matches. In DNA, the CDR3 is TGTGCCAGCAGTACCGGGACAGAGGAGACCCAGTACTTC. Its translation: CASSTGTEETQYF.

Many counts were recorded for this clonotype. Germline is not matched at one junction end, which may reflect a read error. The chain uses TRBV5-1 and TRBJ2-5; D possibly corresponds to TRBD1 (6 bases). The DNA end is more similar to TRBJ2-7, so the J call may be wrong. The CDR3 loop spans 13 amino acids. From germline, CDR1 is SGHRS and CDR2 YFSETQ. The CDR3 sequence is CASSLGQSYEQYF. The CDR3 nucleotides are TGTGCCAGCAGCTTAGGACAGTCCTACGAGCAGTACTTC.

The rearrangement uses TRBV5-1 and TRBJ1-1, with D unclear. Looked up from germline, CDR1 is SGHRS and CDR2 is YFSETQ. The V end was cut by 0 bases, the J end by 3 bases, with 9 bases between. CDR3 size: 14 residues. The CDR3 DNA reads TGCGCCAGCAGCTTGGATACGTTGGACACTGAAGCTTTCTTT. It is translated as CASSLDTLDTEAFF.

This clonotype was found a few times. The gene calls are TRBV29-1 and TRBJ2-3; 11 bases match TRBD2. Germline V lookup: CDR1 SQVTM, CDR2 ANQGSEA. The J segment lost 2 bases and the V segment lost 8 bases, leaving 9 bases of the junction unmatched. This CDR3 has 15 amino acids. The CDR3 coding sequence is TGCAGCACGTGGGGACTAGCGGACTTCACAGATACGCAGTATTTT. This codes for CSTWGLADFTDTQYF.

This clonotype was seen a few times. The chain couples TRBV20-1 to TRBJ1-1; weak D call: TRBD1 (6 bases). CDR3 size: 14 residues. V shed 0 bases and J shed 5 bases, with 13 bases lying between them. Germline V gives CDR1 DFQATT, CDR2 SNEGSKA (reference sequence). Here the CDR3 reads CSARDLGGWTEAFF. The DNA of the CDR3 is TGCAGTGCTAGAGATCTCGGGGGCTGGACTGAAGCTTTCTTT.

In its sample, this clonotype was seen many times. This sequence joins TRBV10-3 and TRBJ2-7; 8 bases are shared with TRBD1. This CDR3 spans 14 amino acids. Trimming removed 5 bases from V and 0 bases from J; junction bases left unmatched: 3. Germline CDR1 ENHRY, CDR2 SYGVKD. This CDR3 is CAISSGTGSYEQYV. The CDR3 nucleotides are TGTGCCATCAGTTCCGGGACAGGCTCCTACGAGCAGTACGTC.

This clonotype has more than one count but fewer than ten. The chain is built from TRBV10-3 and TRBJ2-1, with TRBD1 as a possible D gene (6 bases). CDR3 length: 14 amino acids. Trimming took 7 bases from V and 1 from J, leaving 11 bases between them. Germline CDR1 reads ENHRY; CDR2 reads SYGVKD. The CDR3 region is CAITEGVSYNEQFF. The CDR3 DNA reads as TGTGCCATCACAGAGGGGGTGTCCTACAATGAGCAGTTCTTC.

This clonotype was seen repeatedly, ten times or more. The gene calls are TRBV25-1 and TRBJ2-1; TRBD2 aligns across 12 bases. This CDR3 is 16 amino acids long. With 4 bases clipped from V and 2 bases from J, the junction kept 3 bases outside the gene matches. Germline values: CDR1 MGHDK, CDR2 SYGVNS. The CDR3 DNA is TGTGCCAGCAGTGCGGCTAGCGGGGGGGCCTACAATGAGCAGTTCTTC. Translated, it gives CASSAASGGAYNEQFF.

The chain links TRBV20-1 to TRBJ2-1; either TRBD1 or TRBD2 may supply D (7 bases each). Germline V gene lookup returns CDR1 DFQATT and CDR2 SNEGSKA (reference sequence). The CDR3 is made up of 15 amino acids. Between the trimmed V and J ends, which lost 6 bases and 5 bases, there was a span of 20 bases. As DNA, the CDR3 is TGCAGTGCCGGCCTTTCAGGGGGGGTTAACAATGAGCAGTTCTTC. Protein: CSAGLSGGVNNEQFF.

The rearrangement uses TRBV7-8 and TRBJ2-5, with D possibly being TRBD2 (6 bases). The tail of the sequence fits TRBJ2-7 better, so the J call may be wrong. The CDR3 contains 15 residues. The germline V gene has CDR1 SGHVS and CDR2 FQNEAQ. The chain's CDR3 is CASSWLARDSYEQYF. CDR3 DNA sequence: TGTGCCAGCAGCTGGCTAGCGCGGGACTCCTACGAGCAGTACTTC.

V usage is TRBV5-1 and J usage is TRBJ1-4, with TRBD1 identical over 8 bases. The length of the CDR3 is 15 residues. The V gene's germline CDR1 is SGHRS and CDR2 YFSETQ. Losses at the gene ends were 3 bases for V and 8 bases for J; bases not matched to a gene: 9. CDR3 amino acids: CASSSQTGEKEKLFF. The CDR3 nucleotides are TGCGCCAGCAGCTCCCAGACAGGGGAGAAAGAAAAACTGTTTTTT.

This clonotype was detected a few times. This chain links TRBV25-1 with TRBJ1-2; no clear D gene. The CDR3 loop spans 11 amino acids. V was trimmed by 3 bases and J by 7 bases, leaving 6 bases between them. Germline V lookup: CDR1 MGHDK, CDR2 SYGVNS. The CDR3 region has the DNA TGTGCCAGCAGTGAGGCGGGTGGCTACACCTTC. Amino acids: CASSEAGGYTF.

This clonotype has ten or more counts. This chain connects TRBV7-9 to TRBJ2-7; no firm D call. V was pared by 6 bases and J by 1 base, with 7 bases between. CDR3 length: 12 amino acids. Germline CDR1 reads SEHNR; CDR2 reads FQNEAQ (reference sequence). The CDR3 spells CASSLGSYEQYF. CDR3 sequence (DNA): TGTGCCAGCAGTTTGGGGTCCTACGAGCAGTACTTC. The variable domain in full, with the rest retrieved from reference TRBV7-9 and TRBJ2-7, is DTGVSQNPRHKITKRGQNVTFRCDPISEHNRLYWYRQTLGQGPEFLTYFQNEAQLEKSRLLSDRFSAERPKGSFSTLEIQRTEQGDSAMYLCASSLGSYEQYFGPGTRLTVT.

The DNA for the CDR3 is TGCAGTGCAAGGGACAGGCGGGGCTACACCTTC. This sequence encodes CSARDRRGYTF. This chain uses TRBV20-1 with TRBJ1-2; 8 positions agree with TRBD1. CDR1 is DFQATT and CDR2 is SNEGSKA in the germline V gene (reference sequence). The CDR3 sequence is 11 residues long. V was clipped by 6 bases and J by 8 bases; unmatched bases: 5.

The chain has TRBV11-2 and TRBJ2-3; possibly TRBD2 for D (5 bases). V shed 1 base and J shed 3 bases, with 14 bases lying between them. The CDR3 is 16 amino acids. CDR1 and CDR2 (germline): SGHAT, FQNNGV. The CDR3: CASSLVPGGFTDTQYF. CDR3 DNA: TGTGCCAGCAGCTTAGTTCCAGGAGGTTTTACAGATACGCAGTATTTT.

For the CDR3, the DNA is TGTGCCAGCTCCGCTCGGACAACCGCAAACAGGGTCGAGAGCACAGATACGCAGTATTTT. It specifies CASSARTTANRVESTDTQYF. The rearrangement links TRBV18 to TRBJ2-3; perhaps TRBD1 as D (6 bases). Trimming removed 6 bases at V and 0 bases at J, with 28 bases between. Per germline, CDR1 KGHSH and CDR2 LQKENI. The CDR3 consists of 20 residues.

There are a few counts of this clonotype. The chain employs TRBV7-9 and TRBJ1-2; D ambiguous. This CDR3 is 13 amino acids long. CDR1 and CDR2 (germline): SEHNR, FQNEAQ (reference sequence). V dropped 4 bases and J dropped 5 bases, with 11 bases sitting between them. CDR3 sequence reads: CASSSGSLYGYTF. CDR3 sequence (DNA): TGTGCCAGCAGCTCTGGGTCCCTTTATGGCTACACCTTC.

The table lists this clonotype with a count of one. The V gene is TRBV24-1, the J gene TRBJ1-2, with D unresolved. With 3 bases removed from V and 8 bases from J, the gap between germline ends came to 9 bases. CDR1 is KGHDR, CDR2 SFDVKD, per germline. The CDR3 contains 12 residues. The CDR3 loop is CATSDDGRGYTF. CDR3 nucleotide sequence: TGTGCCACCAGTGATGACGGACGGGGCTACACCTTC.